Below, one T cell receptor (beta chain) is given with its context. The target antigen is unknown. Data came from immunoSEQ multiplex PCR; TCRdb stores just in-frame clones and leaves some out. This sample has about 7,800 clones, with around 70% found just once. Over chemoradiotherapy, repertoires were sampled more than once. This specimen belongs to a study of chemoradiotherapy in HPV16-positive cancers. Study conclusions and caveats: Functional assays defining HPV-specific T cells used only two HPV16-positive patients. For HPV16-positive patients, expanding HPV-responsive T cells associated with longer recurrence-free survival. Candidate HPV-specific clones and E7-related TCR motifs grew in tumor during treatment.

The CDR3 loop spans 13 amino acids. V lost 7 bases to trimming and J lost 1 base, with 10 bases between them. Germline assignment: CDR1 SNHLY and CDR2 FYNNEI. Sampling was done from a patient who underwent chemoradiotherapy. This clonotype was obtained from a human donor with HPV-associated anogenital cancer. The chain uses TRBV2 and TRBJ1-1; maybe TRBD1 (5 bases). The CDR3 region is CASNRGGNTEAFF. As DNA, the CDR3 is TGTGCCAGCAACCGCGGGGGGAACACTGAAGCTTTCTTT.